The clone carrying this T cell receptor beta chain was picked up many times. What it binds is unknown. The data derive from a study of T cells after yellow fever vaccination. About the study: Fractions of low cell number were prepared using SMART-Seq v4 Ultra Low Input. Study results and limitations: The secondary T-cell response peaked on day 5, not day 15, but was weaker. Highly abundant clonotypes carried over from the bulk population could end up in FACS-sorted repertoires as contaminants.

TCRdb reanalysed the 5' RACE reads using MiXCR and keeps one entry per CDR3 protein. The profile shows some 300,000 distinct CDR3 sequences, around 4% of them singletons. This CDR3 spans 15 amino acids. Trimming shortened V by 10 bases and J by 0 bases, and 16 bases separated the two germline ends. The germline V gene encodes CDR1 LNHDA and CDR2 SQIVND (reference sequence). This sequence originates from a man aged 18 to 30 who received the YFV17D yellow fever vaccine. The sample was PBMCs, taken on the day of the yellow fever booster vaccination. The chain couples TRBV19 to TRBJ1-5, with D maybe TRBD1 (5 bases). CDR3 loop: CATTWGFYSNQPQHF. Written as DNA, the CDR3 is TGTGCCACCACTTGGGGCTTCTATAGCAATCAGCCCCAGCATTTT.